Each of the 7 T cell receptor beta chains below was sequenced from the same sample in a study of cytomegalovirus exposure and HLA in healthy donors. It was with 60 Vbeta and 13 Jbeta primers that the PCR ran. TCRdb's copy holds only in-frame clones and misses some; the assay was immunoSEQ multiplex PCR. The sample table sets out about 77,000 clones. Material for sequencing was PBMCs. The source is a man aged 50 to 59 in good health and CMV-seropositive.

The chain has TRBV6-1 and TRBJ1-5; perhaps TRBD1 as D (5 bases). This CDR3 region has 16 residues. Germline CDR1 and CDR2: MNHNS and SASEGT. Trimming took off 2 bases at V and 4 bases at J, with 15 bases between the two ends. The CDR3 sequence is CASSEPTVGPNQPQHF. In nucleotides, the CDR3 is TGTGCCAGCAGTGAACCGACAGTTGGACCTAATCAGCCCCAGCATTTT.

The rearrangement links TRBV6-1 to TRBJ1-5, with TRBD1 matching 7 bases. The CDR3 sequence is 14 residues long. CDR1 and CDR2 (germline): MNHNS, SASEGT. V trimming: 7 bases; J trimming: 3 bases; junction bases outside the gene matches: 6. The CDR3 protein is CASTGTAINQPQHF. DNA of the CDR3: TGTGCCAGCACCGGGACAGCCATCAATCAGCCCCAGCATTTT.

V gene TRBV19 combines with J gene TRBJ1-5; D gene uncertain. Germline-derived CDR1 and CDR2 are LNHDA and SQIVND (reference sequence). The CDR3 runs 12 residues. V was trimmed by 4 bases and J by 7 bases, leaving 8 bases between them. In nucleotides, the CDR3 is TGTGCCAGTAGTACCGCGATCCAGCCCCAGCATTTT. As protein: CASSTAIQPQHF.

The chain uses TRBV6-6 and TRBJ2-1; TRBD2 matches 9 bases. Per the germline V gene, CDR1 is MNHNY and CDR2 is SVGAGI (reference sequence). The CDR3 length is 13 residues. V lost 4 bases, J lost 10 bases, and 5 bases stayed unmatched. The CDR3 reads CASSLAGEREQFF. The CDR3 DNA follows: TGTGCCAGCAGTTTAGCGGGAGAGCGGGAGCAGTTCTTC.

The gene calls are TRBV12-5 and TRBJ2-5; 9 positions match TRBD1. The trim removed 6 bases at V and 5 bases at J, leaving 7 bases unmatched. The CDR3 is 14 residues long. Germline V gives CDR1 LGHNT, CDR2 FRNRAP. The CDR3 DNA follows: TGTGCTAGTGGGATGACAGGGGGTAGTGAGACCCAGTACTTC. It translates to CASGMTGGSETQYF.

CDR3 bases: TGTGCCAGCAGCCCCATGGGGACAGGCATTAATTCACCCCTCCACTTT. Its protein is CASSPMGTGINSPLHF. The V call is TRBV7-9, the J call TRBJ1-6; the match to TRBD1 covers 8 bases. Germline V gene lookup returns CDR1 SEHNR and CDR2 FQNEAQ (reference sequence). Germline trimming cut 5 bases from V and 6 bases from J; bases unmatched to any gene: 9. The CDR3 consists of 16 residues.

The rearrangement joins TRBV5-6 to TRBJ2-7, with D perhaps matching TRBD2 (5 bases). This CDR3 is 13 amino acids long. Germline loops: CDR1 SGHDT, CDR2 YYEEEE. V lost 3 bases, J lost 2 bases, and 9 bases lay in between. The CDR3 is CASSYGRTYEQYV. DNA of the CDR3: TGTGCCAGCAGCTATGGGAGAACCTACGAGCAGTACGTC.